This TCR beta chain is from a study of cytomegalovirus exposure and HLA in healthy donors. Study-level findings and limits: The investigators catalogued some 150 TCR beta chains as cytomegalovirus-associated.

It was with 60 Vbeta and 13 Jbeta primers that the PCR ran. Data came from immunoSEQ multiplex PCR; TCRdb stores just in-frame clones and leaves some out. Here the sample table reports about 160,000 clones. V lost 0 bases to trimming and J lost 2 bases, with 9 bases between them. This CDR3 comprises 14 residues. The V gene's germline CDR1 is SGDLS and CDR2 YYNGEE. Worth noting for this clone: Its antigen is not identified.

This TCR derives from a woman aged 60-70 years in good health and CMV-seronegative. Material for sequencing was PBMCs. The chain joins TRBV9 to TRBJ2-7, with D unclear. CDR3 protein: CASSVGANPYEQYF. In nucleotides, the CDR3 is TGTGCCAGCAGCGTAGGAGCGAACCCCTACGAGCAGTACTTC.